This T cell receptor beta chain came from a study of blood T cell repertoires in COVID-19. About the research overall: Samples representing acute and convalescent COVID-19 were sourced from the United States, Italy and Spain. T cells, B-cell-depleted T cells, or PBMCs provided the cDNA or gDNA that served as material.

This CDR3 has 11 amino acids. Germline V gene lookup returns CDR1 SGHRS and CDR2 YFSETQ. Trimming took off 0 bases at V and 8 bases at J, with 4 bases between the two ends. In the original processing: Reference gene primer amplification gave nucleated cell count estimates. Method: immunoSEQ multiplex PCR; TCRdb's copy keeps in-frame clones and lacks some. That table furnishes V, J and clone size, whereas the DNA furnished D and trimming. Of tens of thousands of clones listed, 75% to 90% are singletons. This clone was detected once. V is TRBV5-1 and J is TRBJ2-3; D is unresolved. Sequences were obtained from peripheral blood. The clonotype comes from a human donor in a cohort sampled during active COVID-19. The CDR3 region has the DNA TGCGCCAGCAGCTTGGCGGGTACGCAGTATTTT. Translated, it gives CASSLAGTQYF.